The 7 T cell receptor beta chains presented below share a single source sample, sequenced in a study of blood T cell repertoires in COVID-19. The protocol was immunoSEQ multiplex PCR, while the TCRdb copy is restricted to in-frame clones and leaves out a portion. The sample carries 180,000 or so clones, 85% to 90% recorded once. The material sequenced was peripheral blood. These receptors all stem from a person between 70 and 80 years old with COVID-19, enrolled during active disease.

CDR3 in DNA: TGTGCCAGCAGTTTTCAGGTGAACACTGAAGCTTTCTTT. Protein product: CASSFQVNTEAFF. The chain couples TRBV12-3 or TRBV12-4 to TRBJ1-1; D is undetermined. Trimming removed 3 bases at V and 0 bases at J, with 5 bases between. The CDR3 loop spans 13 amino acids.

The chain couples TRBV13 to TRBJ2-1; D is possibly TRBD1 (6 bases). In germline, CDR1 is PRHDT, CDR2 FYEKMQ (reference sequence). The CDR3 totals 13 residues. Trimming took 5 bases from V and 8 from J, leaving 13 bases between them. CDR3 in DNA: TGTGCCAGCAGCCCCACCAGGGGACATGAGCAGTTCTTC. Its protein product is CASSPTRGHEQFF.

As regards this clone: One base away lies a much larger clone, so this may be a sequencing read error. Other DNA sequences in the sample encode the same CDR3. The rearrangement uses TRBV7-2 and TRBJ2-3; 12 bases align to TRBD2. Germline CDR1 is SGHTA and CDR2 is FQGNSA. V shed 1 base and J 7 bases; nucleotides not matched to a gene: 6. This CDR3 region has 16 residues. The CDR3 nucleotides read TGTGCCAGCAGCTTAGAGGGCACTAGCGGGAGGAATACGCAGTATTTT. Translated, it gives CASSLEGTSGRNTQYF.

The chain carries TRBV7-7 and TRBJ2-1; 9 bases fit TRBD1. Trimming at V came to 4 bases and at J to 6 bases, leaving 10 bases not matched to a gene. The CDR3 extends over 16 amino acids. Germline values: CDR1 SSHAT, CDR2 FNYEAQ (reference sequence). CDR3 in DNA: TGTGCCAGCAGCTCCTCTATGGGGACAGGGCTCAATGAGCAGTTCTTC. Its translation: CASSSSMGTGLNEQFF.

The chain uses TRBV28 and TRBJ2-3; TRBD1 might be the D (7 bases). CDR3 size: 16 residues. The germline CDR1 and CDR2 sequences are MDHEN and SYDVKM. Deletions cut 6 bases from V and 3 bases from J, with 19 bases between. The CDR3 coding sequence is TGTGCCAGCAGCCCCGGGGGACAGCCTCGAACAGATACGCAGTATTTT. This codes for CASSPGGQPRTDTQYF.

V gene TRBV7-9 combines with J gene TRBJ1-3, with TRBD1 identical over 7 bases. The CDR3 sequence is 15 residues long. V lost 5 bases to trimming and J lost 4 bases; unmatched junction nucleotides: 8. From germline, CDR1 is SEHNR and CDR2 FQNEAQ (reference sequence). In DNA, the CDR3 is TGTGCCAGCAGCCAGACAGGGAATAAAGGAAACACCATATATTTT. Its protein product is CASSQTGNKGNTIYF.

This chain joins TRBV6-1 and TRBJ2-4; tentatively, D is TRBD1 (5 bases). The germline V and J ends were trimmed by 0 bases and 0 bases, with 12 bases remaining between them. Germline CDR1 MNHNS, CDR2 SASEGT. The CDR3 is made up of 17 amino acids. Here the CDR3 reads CASSEAGLLIAKNIQYF. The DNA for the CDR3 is TGTGCCAGCAGTGAAGCGGGGCTCCTTATAGCCAAAAACATTCAGTACTTC.